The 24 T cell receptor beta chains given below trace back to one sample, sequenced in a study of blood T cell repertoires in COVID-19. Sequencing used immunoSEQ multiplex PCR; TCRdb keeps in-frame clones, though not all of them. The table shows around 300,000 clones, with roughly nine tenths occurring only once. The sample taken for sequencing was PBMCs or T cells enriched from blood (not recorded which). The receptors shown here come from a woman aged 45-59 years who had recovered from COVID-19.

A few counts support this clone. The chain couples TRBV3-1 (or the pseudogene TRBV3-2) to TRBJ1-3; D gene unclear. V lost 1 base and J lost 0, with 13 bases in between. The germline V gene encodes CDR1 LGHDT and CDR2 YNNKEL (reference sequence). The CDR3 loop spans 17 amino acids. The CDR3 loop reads CASSQASTTSSGNTIYF. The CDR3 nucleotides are TGTGCCAGCAGCCAAGCTTCAACGACAAGCTCTGGAAACACCATATATTTT.

The CDR3 reads CASSSRTGTARQETQYF. The CDR3 region has the DNA TGTGCCAGCAGCTCACGGACGGGGACTGCCCGCCAAGAGACCCAGTACTTC. The chain carries TRBV5-4 and TRBJ2-5, with a tentative D call TRBD2 (6 bases). Germline CDR1 and CDR2: SGHNT and YYREEE (reference sequence). The length of the CDR3 is 17 residues. Trimming took off 3 bases at V and 1 base at J, with 19 bases between the two ends. Full variable domain (remainder filled in from reference TRBV5-4 and TRBJ2-5): ETGVTQSPTHLIKTRGQQVTLRCSSQSGHNTVSWYQQALGQGPQFIFQYYREEENGRGNFPPRFSGLQFPNYSSELNVNALELDDSALYLCASSSRTGTARQETQYFGPGTRLLVL.

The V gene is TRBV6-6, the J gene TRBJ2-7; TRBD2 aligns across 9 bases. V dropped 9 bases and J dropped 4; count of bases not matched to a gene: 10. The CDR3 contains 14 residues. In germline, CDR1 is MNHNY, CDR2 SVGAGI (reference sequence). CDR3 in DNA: TGTGCCAGTCGACCTGGGCTAGCGGGGTACGAGCAGTACTTC. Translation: CASRPGLAGYEQYF.

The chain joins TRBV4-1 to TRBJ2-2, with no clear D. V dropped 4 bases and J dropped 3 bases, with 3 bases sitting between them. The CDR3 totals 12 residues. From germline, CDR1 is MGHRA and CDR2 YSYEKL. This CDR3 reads CASSPDTGELFF. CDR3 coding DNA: TGCGCCAGCAGCCCCGACACCGGGGAGCTGTTTTTT.

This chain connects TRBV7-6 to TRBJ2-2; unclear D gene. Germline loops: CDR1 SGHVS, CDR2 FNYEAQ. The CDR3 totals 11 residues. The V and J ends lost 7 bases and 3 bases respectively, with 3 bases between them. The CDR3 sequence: CASTDTGELFF. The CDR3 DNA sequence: TGTGCCAGCACCGACACCGGGGAGCTGTTTTTT.

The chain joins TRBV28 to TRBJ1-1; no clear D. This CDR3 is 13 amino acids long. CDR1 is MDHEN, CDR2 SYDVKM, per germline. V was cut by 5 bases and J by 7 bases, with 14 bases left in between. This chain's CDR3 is CASSLGGGSEAFF. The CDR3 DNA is TGTGCCAGCAGTCTAGGCGGTGGTAGTGAAGCTTTCTTT.

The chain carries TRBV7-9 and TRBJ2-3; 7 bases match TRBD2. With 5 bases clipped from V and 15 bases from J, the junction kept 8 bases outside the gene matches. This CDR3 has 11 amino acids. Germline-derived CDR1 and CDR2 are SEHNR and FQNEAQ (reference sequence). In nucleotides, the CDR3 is TGTGCCAGCAGCCAGCGGGATAAGTTTTATTTT. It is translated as CASSQRDKFYF.

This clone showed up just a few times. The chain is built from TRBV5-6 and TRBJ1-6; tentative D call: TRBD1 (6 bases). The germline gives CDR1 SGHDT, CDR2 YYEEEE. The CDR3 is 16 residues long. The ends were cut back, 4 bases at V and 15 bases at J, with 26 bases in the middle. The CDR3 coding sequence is TGTGCCAGCAGCCCAAATATGGGGGGGCGCTCCAGAAACCTCCACTTT. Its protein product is CASSPNMGGRSRNLHF.

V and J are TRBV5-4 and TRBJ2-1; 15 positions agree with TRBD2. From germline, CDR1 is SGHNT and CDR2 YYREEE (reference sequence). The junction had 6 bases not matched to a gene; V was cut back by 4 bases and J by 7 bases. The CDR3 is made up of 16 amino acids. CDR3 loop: CASSHGLAGGENEQFF. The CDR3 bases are TGTGCCAGCAGCCACGGACTAGCGGGAGGGGAAAATGAGCAGTTCTTC.

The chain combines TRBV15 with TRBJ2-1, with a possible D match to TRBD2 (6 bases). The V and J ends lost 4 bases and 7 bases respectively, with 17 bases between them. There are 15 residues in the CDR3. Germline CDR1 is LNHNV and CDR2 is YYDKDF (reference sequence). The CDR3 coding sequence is TGTGCCACCAGCACTGAACCGGGAGCCTTAAATGAGCAGTTCTTC. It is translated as CATSTEPGALNEQFF.

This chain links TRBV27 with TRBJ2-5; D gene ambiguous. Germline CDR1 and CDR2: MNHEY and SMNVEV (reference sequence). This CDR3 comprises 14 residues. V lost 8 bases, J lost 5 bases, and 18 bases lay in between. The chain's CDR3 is CASAMSGKEETQYF. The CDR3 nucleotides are TGTGCCAGCGCCATGTCAGGAAAAGAGGAGACCCAGTACTTC.

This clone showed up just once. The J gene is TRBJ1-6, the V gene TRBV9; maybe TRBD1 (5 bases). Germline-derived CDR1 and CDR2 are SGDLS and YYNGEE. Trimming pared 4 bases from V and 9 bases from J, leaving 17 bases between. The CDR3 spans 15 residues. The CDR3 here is CASSPRAPTGSPLHF. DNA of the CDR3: TGTGCCAGCAGCCCCAGGGCCCCCACGGGTTCACCCCTCCACTTT.

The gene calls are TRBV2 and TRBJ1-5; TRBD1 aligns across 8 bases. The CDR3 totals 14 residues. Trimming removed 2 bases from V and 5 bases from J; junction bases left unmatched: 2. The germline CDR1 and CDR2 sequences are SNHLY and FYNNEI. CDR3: CASSEQGADQPQHF. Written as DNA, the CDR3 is TGTGCCAGCAGTGAACAGGGGGCGGATCAGCCCCAGCATTTT.

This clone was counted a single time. The CDR3 spells CASSPTWSWETQYF. The DNA for the CDR3 is TGTGCCAGCAGCCCCACCTGGAGTTGGGAGACCCAGTACTTC. This chain connects TRBV5-6 to TRBJ2-5, with D hard to call. CDR1 SGHDT and CDR2 YYEEEE come from the germline V gene. The CDR3 is made up of 14 amino acids. V shed 4 bases and J shed 5 bases, with 15 bases lying between them.

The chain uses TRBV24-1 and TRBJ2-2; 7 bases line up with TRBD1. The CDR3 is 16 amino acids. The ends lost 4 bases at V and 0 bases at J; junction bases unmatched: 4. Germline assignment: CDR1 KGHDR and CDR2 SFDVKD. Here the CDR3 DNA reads TGTGCCACCAGTGACGTGACAGGGACGAACACCGGGGAGCTGTTTTTT. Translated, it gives CATSDVTGTNTGELFF.

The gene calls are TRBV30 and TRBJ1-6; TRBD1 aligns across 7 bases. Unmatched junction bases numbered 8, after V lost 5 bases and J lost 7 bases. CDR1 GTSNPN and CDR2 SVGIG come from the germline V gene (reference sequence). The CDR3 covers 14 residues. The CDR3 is CAWQTGTANSPLHF. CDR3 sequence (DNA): TGTGCCTGGCAGACGGGGACAGCAAATTCACCCCTCCACTTT.

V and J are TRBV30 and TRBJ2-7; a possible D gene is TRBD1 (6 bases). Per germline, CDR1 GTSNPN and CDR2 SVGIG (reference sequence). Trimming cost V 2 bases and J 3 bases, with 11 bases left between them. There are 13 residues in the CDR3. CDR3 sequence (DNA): TGTGCCTGGAGTTGGGACACGAACTACGAGCAGTACTTC. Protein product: CAWSWDTNYEQYF.

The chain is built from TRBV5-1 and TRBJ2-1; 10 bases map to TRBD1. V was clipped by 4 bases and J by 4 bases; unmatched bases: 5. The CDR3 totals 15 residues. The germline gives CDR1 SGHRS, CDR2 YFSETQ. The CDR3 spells CASSGMGQGYNEQFF. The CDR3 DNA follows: TGCGCCAGCAGCGGTATGGGACAGGGGTACAATGAGCAGTTCTTC.

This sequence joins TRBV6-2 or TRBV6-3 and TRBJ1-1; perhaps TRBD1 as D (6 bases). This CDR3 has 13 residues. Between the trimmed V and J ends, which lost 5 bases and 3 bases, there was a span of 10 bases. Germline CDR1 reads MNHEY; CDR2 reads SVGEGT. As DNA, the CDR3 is TGTGCCAGCAGTGACAGGCGTGACACTGAAGCTTTCTTT. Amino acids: CASSDRRDTEAFF.

Here the CDR3 DNA reads TGTGCCAGCAGCCAAGATGGACTAGCGGCCTACAATGAGCAGTTCTTC. It encodes CASSQDGLAAYNEQFF. V is TRBV4-2 and J is TRBJ2-1, with 10 bases that match TRBD2. There are 16 residues in the CDR3. Trimming at V came to 0 bases and at J to 2 bases, leaving 1 base not matched to a gene. Germline values: CDR1 LGHNA, CDR2 YNFKEQ.

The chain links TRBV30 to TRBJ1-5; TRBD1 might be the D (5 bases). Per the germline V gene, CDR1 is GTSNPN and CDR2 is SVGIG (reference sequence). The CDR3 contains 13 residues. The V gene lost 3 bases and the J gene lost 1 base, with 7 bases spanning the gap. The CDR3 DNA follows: TGTGCCTGGAGCGCAGGGAGCAATCAGCCCCAGCATTTT. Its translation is CAWSAGSNQPQHF.

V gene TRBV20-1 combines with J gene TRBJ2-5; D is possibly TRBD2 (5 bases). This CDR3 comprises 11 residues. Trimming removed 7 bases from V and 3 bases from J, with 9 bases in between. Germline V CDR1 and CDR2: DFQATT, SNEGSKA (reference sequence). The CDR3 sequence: CSGEQKETQYF. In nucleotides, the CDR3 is TGCAGTGGGGAGCAAAAAGAGACCCAGTACTTC.

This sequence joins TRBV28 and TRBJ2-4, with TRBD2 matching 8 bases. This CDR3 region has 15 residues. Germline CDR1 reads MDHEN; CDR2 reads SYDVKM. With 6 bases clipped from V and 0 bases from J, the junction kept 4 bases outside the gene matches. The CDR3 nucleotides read TGTGCCAGCAGGGTTAGCGGGGTAGCCAAAAACATTCAGTACTTC. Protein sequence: CASRVSGVAKNIQYF.

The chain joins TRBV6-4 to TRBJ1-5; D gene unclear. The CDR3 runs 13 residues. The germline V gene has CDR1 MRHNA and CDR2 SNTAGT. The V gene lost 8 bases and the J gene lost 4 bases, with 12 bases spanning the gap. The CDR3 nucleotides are TGTGCCAGCCCTAAACGGGATAATCAGCCCCAGCATTTT. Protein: CASPKRDNQPQHF.